Listed below are T cell receptor beta chains from one sample, sequenced in a study of post-analysis software for immune sequencing data. TCRdb fed the PCR reads into MiXCR, producing one record per CDR3 protein. There are more than 450,000 distinct CDR3 sequences in the sample; around a third occur only once, and under 7% lies in the top ten. The sequenced sample consisted of blood. These receptors originate from a girl under 18 with multiple sclerosis. The CDR3 runs from the conserved cysteine through the conserved F or W. The D gene is left open where the match is weak.

d_gene,v_gene,j_gene,CDR3aa
-,TRBV7-6,TRBJ2-3,CAGSKGRMTANTDTQYF
-,TRBV10-1,TRBJ1-5,CASSESRRGGGNQPQHF
-,TRBV11-2,TRBJ2-3,CASTSGASTDTQYF
TRBD2,TRBV5-1,TRBJ2-7,CASSPTGGLTSYEQYF
TRBD1,TRBV6-5,TRBJ1-2,CASSDPGQTYGYTF
TRBD2,TRBV7-8,-,CASSPHAASGGPMGTQYF
-,TRBV7-9,TRBJ2-4,CASSLRSQNIQYF
-,TRBV13,TRBJ1-2,CASIRGGADNYGYTF
TRBD1,TRBV12-3/TRBV12-4,TRBJ1-2,CASTSIGTVFTNYGYTF
-,TRBV10-3,TRBJ1-2,CAISPENYGYTF
-,TRBV4-1,TRBJ2-5,CASSQEAPGQETQYF
TRBD1,TRBV7-9,TRBJ2-7,CASSPDRTGYNEQYF
-,TRBV12-3/TRBV12-4,TRBJ1-2,CASRYASGTQTPYGYTF
TRBD2,TRBV5-5,TRBJ2-1,CASSGGLAGGSFNEQFF
TRBD1,TRBV10-3,TRBJ2-3,CASHSGTGGDTQYF
-,TRBV5-1,TRBJ1-2,CASSPGGDYGYTF
TRBD2,TRBV12-3/TRBV12-4,TRBJ2-3,CASSFGAGDTTDTQYF
-,TRBV5-1,TRBJ1-2,CASRPQGSPPYGYTF
-,TRBV7-9,TRBJ1-3,CASSLRTSSGNTIYF
TRBD1,TRBV9,TRBJ1-2,CASSSWTGDGYTF
-,TRBV4-3,TRBJ2-6,CASSQDWGPSGANVLTF
-,TRBV18,TRBJ2-2,CASSDLQNTGELFF
-,TRBV29-1,TRBJ2-5,CSVRKDTSETQYF
TRBD2,TRBV12-3/TRBV12-4,TRBJ2-3,CASSAGTSGGAFGTQYF
-,TRBV20-1,TRBJ1-5,CSARNRADQPQHF
TRBD1,TRBV7-2,TRBJ2-1,CASSSGDRGSSYNEQFF
-,TRBV15,TRBJ2-1,CATSWGRASEQFF
TRBD2,TRBV7-2,TRBJ2-1,CASSLSPTSGGANEQFF
-,TRBV11-2,TRBJ1-4,CASSFGDSSNEKLFF
TRBD1,TRBV5-1,TRBJ2-7,CASSTHRGGNSYEQYF
-,TRBV4-1,TRBJ2-1,CASSYEGNEQFF
-,TRBV10-1,TRBJ2-3,CASSESITYTQYF
TRBD2,TRBV7-9,TRBJ2-5,CASSFSAGEEQYF
-,TRBV4-1,TRBJ1-2,CASSQRGFGYTF
-,TRBV12-3/TRBV12-4,TRBJ2-5,CASSLAGGGETQYF
TRBD1,TRBV6-1,TRBJ2-5,CASNQKGGIQNQETQYF
-,TRBV5-1,TRBJ2-3,CASGGTDMQYF
TRBD2,TRBV20-1,TRBJ2-4,CSAHAGLLAKNIQYF
TRBD1,TRBV20-1,TRBJ1-2,CSAPPRGQGFNYGYTF
-,TRBV15,TRBJ2-6,CATSRDPGDPRPGANVLTF
-,TRBV7-2,TRBJ1-4,CASCLDRGNEKLFF
-,TRBV10-1,TRBJ2-5,CASSPRQETFQETQYF
TRBD2,TRBV5-5,TRBJ2-5,CASSFSGTTTYKQYF
-,TRBV6-5,TRBJ1-1,CASSGLFDILPEAFF
-,TRBV5-1,TRBJ1-1,CASSLPTDTEAFF
-,TRBV24-1,TRBJ2-3,CATSPEHTDTQYF
-,TRBV28,TRBJ2-5,CAGSFKETQYF
TRBD1,TRBV2,TRBJ2-1,CASRGTGDIEQFF
TRBD1,TRBV25-1,TRBJ2-3,CASSEIMTGGPDTQYF
-,TRBV20-1,TRBJ1-1,CSARSEKLGGNTEAFF
-,TRBV15,TRBJ2-7,CATSRGGTPTKSNNEQYF
-,TRBV20-1,TRBJ2-7,CSASQSRPSGQYF
TRBD1,TRBV25-1,TRBJ2-1,CASTGTVNYNEQFF
-,TRBV29-1,TRBJ2-3,CSVAPPLGTQYF